The 25 T cell receptor beta chains presented below share a single source sample, sequenced in a study of blood T cell repertoires in COVID-19. Assay used: immunoSEQ multiplex PCR; TCRdb lists only in-frame clones, some missing. The sample holds approximately 150,000 clones, around 80% seen once. Sequencing was performed on PBMCs or T cells enriched from blood (not recorded which). These TCRs come from a woman in her 70s in a cohort exposed to, infected with or recovered from COVID-19 (not recorded which).

The chain is built from TRBV7-2 and TRBJ2-3; 8 positions agree with TRBD2. The germline gives CDR1 SGHTA, CDR2 FQGNSA. With V trimmed by 5 bases and J by 5 bases, 12 bases remained unmatched. The CDR3 length is 16 residues. CDR3 nucleotides: TGTGCCAGCAGCCGTGGGGTTAGCGGGAAGGGAGATACGCAGTATTTT. This translates into CASSRGVSGKGDTQYF.

This clone was observed a handful of times. The junction does not match germline at one end; this may be a read error. The gene calls are TRBV5-1 and TRBJ2-1, with no clear D. CDR3 length: 15 residues. The V gene's germline CDR1 is SGHRS and CDR2 YFSETQ. The chain's CDR3 is CASSLDTTRYNEQFF. The CDR3 region has the DNA TGCGCCAGCAGTTTGGATACTACTCGCTACAATGAGCAGTTCTTC.

The chain combines TRBV28 with TRBJ2-7; D might be TRBD2 (7 bases). Trimming removed 3 bases at V and 4 bases at J, with 16 bases between. Germline CDR1 and CDR2: MDHEN and SYDVKM. The CDR3 has 15 residues. CDR3 DNA sequence: TGTGCCAGCAGTTTGAGTCGCGGGGGCACTTACGAGCAGTACTTC. The encoded protein is CASSLSRGGTYEQYF.

V gene TRBV19 combines with J gene TRBJ1-5, with D perhaps TRBD1 (6 bases). The germline V gene has CDR1 LNHDA and CDR2 SQIVND (reference sequence). This CDR3 spans 16 amino acids. V was clipped by 5 bases and J by 1 base, with 15 bases between them. The CDR3 spells CASSPRGGYSNQPQHF. CDR3 nucleotides: TGTGCCAGTAGTCCTAGAGGGGGTTACAGCAATCAGCCCCAGCATTTT.

The chain has TRBV30 and TRBJ2-7, with D perhaps TRBD2 (5 bases). V was trimmed by 0 bases and J by 4 bases, leaving 10 bases between them. This CDR3 is built from 13 residues. CDR1 is GTSNPN, CDR2 SVGIG, per germline (reference sequence). DNA of the CDR3: TGTGCCTGGAGTGTAATTGAGGGTTACGAGCAGTACTTC. This sequence encodes CAWSVIEGYEQYF.

This sequence joins TRBV5-1 and TRBJ1-1; perhaps TRBD1 as D (6 bases). CDR1 and CDR2 from the germline V gene are SGHRS and YFSETQ. CDR3 length: 14 amino acids. V gave up 2 bases and J gave up 1 base, with 9 bases separating them. CDR3 DNA: TGCGCCAGCAGCTTTAACAGGGAGAACACTGAAGCTTTCTTT. It codes for CASSFNRENTEAFF.

The V gene is TRBV5-4, the J gene TRBJ1-1; 7 nucleotides agree with TRBD1. V was pared by 0 bases and J by 4 bases, with 3 bases of the junction left unmatched. Germline V gives CDR1 SGHNT, CDR2 YYREEE (reference sequence). The CDR3 loop spans 14 amino acids. The CDR3 DNA reads TGTGCCAGCAGCTTGGCGACAGGGATCACTGAAGCTTTCTTT. It encodes CASSLATGITEAFF.

This clone was detected a few times. The V gene is TRBV30, the J gene TRBJ2-5; D is uncertain. The germline CDR1 and CDR2 sequences are GTSNPN and SVGIG (reference sequence). The CDR3 has 13 amino acids. Trimming stripped 2 bases from V and 2 bases from J, with 9 bases between. CDR3 sequence reads: CAWSIQSQETQYF. CDR3 bases: TGTGCCTGGAGTATACAGTCACAAGAGACCCAGTACTTC.

The V and J genes are TRBV7-2 and TRBJ2-7; D possibly corresponds to TRBD2 (5 bases). The ends were cut back, 5 bases at V and 7 bases at J, with 15 bases in the middle. Germline CDR1 and CDR2: SGHTA and FQGNSA. This CDR3 region has 13 residues. The chain's CDR3 is CASSPNVRGEQYF. CDR3 coding DNA: TGTGCCAGCAGCCCAAACGTAAGAGGGGAGCAGTACTTC.

The rearrangement joins TRBV5-6 to TRBJ2-5; D perhaps matches TRBD2 (6 bases). The CDR3 extends over 15 amino acids. In germline, CDR1 is SGHDT, CDR2 YYEEEE. V dropped 4 bases and J dropped 9 bases, with 22 bases sitting between them. CDR3 coding DNA: TGTGCCAGCAGCCAGGGACCCGGACCGGGAGTGGCCCAGTACTTC. Its translation is CASSQGPGPGVAQYF.

The chain joins TRBV3-1 (or the pseudogene TRBV3-2) to TRBJ2-2; 12 bases fit TRBD2. This CDR3 contains 15 residues. Germline loops: CDR1 LGHDT, CDR2 YNNKEL (reference sequence). The trim removed 4 bases at V and 13 bases at J, leaving 10 bases unmatched. CDR3 region: CASSLGLAGLVSLFF. CDR3 in DNA: TGTGCCAGCAGCCTTGGACTAGCGGGACTGGTTTCGCTGTTTTTT.

This clone has a single count. The chain links TRBV7-2 to TRBJ2-7, with 7 bases identical to TRBD2. CDR1 and CDR2 (germline): SGHTA, FQGNSA. V gave up 3 bases and J gave up 4 bases; unmatched junction bases: 9. The CDR3 loop spans 15 amino acids. CDR3 sequence reads: CASSLVSSGLYEQYF. CDR3 nucleotides: TGTGCCAGCAGCTTGGTGTCTAGCGGCCTTTACGAGCAGTACTTC.

This clone was seen once. The V gene is TRBV7-6, the J gene TRBJ2-7; possible D gene TRBD1, 5 bases. This CDR3 spans 19 amino acids. Trimming left V 0 bases short and J 2 bases short, with 23 bases between. Germline loops: CDR1 SGHVS, CDR2 FNYEAQ. This CDR3 reads CASSLAIPGAGLGTYEQYF. The CDR3, as DNA: TGTGCCAGCAGCTTAGCCATCCCTGGGGCAGGTCTCGGAACCTACGAGCAGTACTTC.

J is TRBJ1-6 and V is TRBV28; D is unresolved. Germline loops: CDR1 MDHEN, CDR2 SYDVKM. Deletions cut 3 bases from V and 5 bases from J, with 11 bases between. This CDR3 has 15 residues. In DNA, the CDR3 is TGTGCCAGCAGTTTGCTAGGGCGGGATAATTCACCCCTCCACTTT. It translates to CASSLLGRDNSPLHF.

This clone was seen only once. The V gene is TRBV10-2, the J gene TRBJ1-5, with a tentative D call TRBD1 (5 bases). This CDR3 spans 14 amino acids. The germline CDR1 and CDR2 sequences are WSHSY and SAAADI. With 1 base removed from V and 7 bases from J, the gap between germline ends came to 11 bases. The CDR3 reads CASSEYGGVQPQHF. The CDR3 DNA reads TGCGCCAGCAGTGAGTACGGAGGGGTACAGCCCCAGCATTTT.

The chain uses TRBV18 and TRBJ1-2; tentative D call: TRBD1 (6 bases). Germline loops: CDR1 KGHSH, CDR2 LQKENI. Trimming removed 0 bases at V and 9 bases at J, with 14 bases between. The CDR3 is made up of 14 amino acids. The CDR3: CASSPPVHRASYTF. The CDR3 coding sequence is TGTGCCAGCTCACCACCGGTCCACAGGGCGAGCTACACCTTC.

V gene TRBV3-1 (or the pseudogene TRBV3-2) combines with J gene TRBJ1-2; maybe TRBD1 (5 bases). The CDR3 runs to 15 residues. Trimming removed 1 base from V and 4 bases from J, with 13 bases in between. The germline gives CDR1 LGHDT, CDR2 YNNKEL (reference sequence). CDR3 coding DNA: TGTGCCAGCAGCCAAGCTAGTCAGGGTGGCTATGGCTACACCTTC. It encodes CASSQASQGGYGYTF.

The chain uses TRBV5-4 and TRBJ2-1; TRBD2 is a possible D gene (6 bases). This CDR3 spans 15 amino acids. Germline V gene data show CDR1 as SGHNT and CDR2 as YYREEE (reference sequence). V lost 2 bases, J lost 3 bases, and 12 bases lay in between. CDR3 nucleotide sequence: TGTGCCAGCAGCTTTTCGGTAGCGGACTACAATGAGCAGTTCTTC. Its protein is CASSFSVADYNEQFF.

V gene TRBV5-1 combines with J gene TRBJ2-3; 10 positions agree with TRBD1. After removal of 3 bases from V and 6 bases from J, the junction contained 1 base not matched to a gene. Germline loops: CDR1 SGHRS, CDR2 YFSETQ. This CDR3 contains 13 residues. The CDR3 DNA reads as TGCGCCAGCAGCTGGGGACAGGGGGATACGCAGTATTTT. It yields the protein CASSWGQGDTQYF.

The V and J genes are TRBV19 and TRBJ2-1; no reliable D call. Germline V gives CDR1 LNHDA, CDR2 SQIVND (reference sequence). This CDR3 has 13 amino acids. Trimming took off 4 bases at V and 9 bases at J, with 13 bases between the two ends. CDR3 DNA sequence: TGTGCCAGTAGTACCGTAGTAACCGGTGAGCAGTTCTTC. Amino acid sequence: CASSTVVTGEQFF.

The chain joins TRBV30 to TRBJ1-2, with D perhaps matching TRBD1 (6 bases). Trimming took 1 base from V and 5 from J, leaving 17 bases between them. Germline assignment: CDR1 GTSNPN and CDR2 SVGIG (reference sequence). CDR3 length: 15 residues. The CDR3 DNA sequence: TGTGCCTGGAGTGCAGCGGGGGGGACAAGTTATGGCTACACCTTC. Protein: CAWSAAGGTSYGYTF.

J is TRBJ2-1 and V is TRBV30; TRBD1 is a possible D gene (5 bases). V lost 0 bases and J lost 10, with 7 bases in between. The germline CDR1 and CDR2 sequences are GTSNPN and SVGIG (reference sequence). The CDR3 spans 11 residues. The CDR3 loop reads CAWSVQAEQFF. The CDR3 DNA reads as TGTGCCTGGAGTGTACAGGCGGAGCAGTTCTTC.

This clone was seen only once. The chain joins TRBV7-9 to TRBJ2-7; 10 nucleotides line up with TRBD2. CDR3 length: 15 residues. Trimming took 2 bases from V and 6 from J; bases not matched to a gene: 7. The germline V gene has CDR1 SEHNR and CDR2 FQNEAQ (reference sequence). CDR3 DNA: TGTGCCAGCAGCTTACGAGCGGGAGGGCCGTTCGAGCAGTACTTC. It encodes CASSLRAGGPFEQYF.

The chain is built from TRBV11-3 and TRBJ1-1, with 8 bases fitting TRBD1. The junction had 12 bases not matched to a gene; V was cut back by 3 bases and J by 6 bases. The V gene's germline CDR1 is SGHNT and CDR2 YENEEA. The CDR3 extends over 16 amino acids. The CDR3 DNA reads as TGTGCCAGCAGCTTTCAGGGGGCTATAAGCGATGCTGAAGCTTTCTTT. Amino acid sequence: CASSFQGAISDAEAFF.

This clone was counted between two and nine times. The chain uses TRBV6-6 and TRBJ2-7, with 10 bases aligning to TRBD2. The CDR3 totals 13 residues. Losses at the gene ends were 9 bases for V and 3 bases for J; bases not matched to a gene: 5. The germline CDR1 and CDR2 sequences are MNHNY and SVGAGI (reference sequence). This CDR3 is CASRTSGGYEQYF. The CDR3 coding sequence is TGTGCCAGTCGGACTAGCGGTGGCTACGAGCAGTACTTC.